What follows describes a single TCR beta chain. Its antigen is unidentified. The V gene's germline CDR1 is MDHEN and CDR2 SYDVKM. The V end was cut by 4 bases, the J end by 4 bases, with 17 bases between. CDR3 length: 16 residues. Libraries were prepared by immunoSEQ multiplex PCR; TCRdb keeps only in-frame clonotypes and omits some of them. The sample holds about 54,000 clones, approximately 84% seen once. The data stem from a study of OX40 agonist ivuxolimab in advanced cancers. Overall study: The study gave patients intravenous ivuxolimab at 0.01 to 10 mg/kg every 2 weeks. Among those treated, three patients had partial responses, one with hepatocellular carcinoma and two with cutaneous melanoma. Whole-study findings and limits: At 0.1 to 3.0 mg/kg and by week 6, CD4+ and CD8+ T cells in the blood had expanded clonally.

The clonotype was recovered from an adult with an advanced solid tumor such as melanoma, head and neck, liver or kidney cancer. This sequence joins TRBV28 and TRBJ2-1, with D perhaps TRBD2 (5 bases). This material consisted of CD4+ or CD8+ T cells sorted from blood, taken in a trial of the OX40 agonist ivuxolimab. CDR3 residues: CASSSWTSSIYNEQFF. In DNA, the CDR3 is TGTGCCAGCAGTTCTTGGACTTCGTCAATTTACAATGAGCAGTTCTTC.